These 15 T cell receptor beta chains were all obtained from the same sample, sequenced in a study of regulatory T cells in long-lasting Graves disease. Indicated time point: newly diagnosed GD, antithyroid drugs for less than 3 months. Preparation of the TCR library used RNA extracted from PBMCs. To make TCR beta libraries, researchers used iRepertoire HTBI primers and Arm-PCR of CDR3 regions. TCRdb recomputed calls from the multiplex PCR reads with MiXCR, one row per CDR3 protein. The table includes 350,000 to 550,000 distinct CDR3 sequences, 15% to 20% detected once. The same sample was also used in a study of T cells in Graves' hyperthyroidism and ophthalmopathy.

This specimen consisted of peripheral blood mononuclear cells (PBMCs), obtained at new diagnosis, from a patient treated with antithyroid drugs. The receptors stem from a woman aged 18-35 years with Graves disease.

The genes are TRBV9 and TRBJ2-2; no clear D. V was pared by 0 bases and J by 9 bases, with 9 bases between. The length of the CDR3 is 13 residues. The germline V gene has CDR1 SGDLS and CDR2 YYNGEE. In DNA form, the CDR3 reads TGTGCCAGCAGCGTAGGAAGTCCCTGGGAGCTGTTTTTT. This sequence encodes CASSVGSPWELFF.

At least ten counts were recorded for this clonotype. The rearrangement uses TRBV7-9 and TRBJ1-6; no reliable D call. The germline V gene has CDR1 SEHNR and CDR2 FQNEAQ (reference sequence). V was clipped by 5 bases and J by 7 bases, with 3 bases between them. The CDR3 runs to 11 residues. In nucleotides, the CDR3 is TGTGCCAGCAGCGCAAATTCACCCCTCCACTTT. This gives the protein CASSANSPLHF.

This chain uses TRBV7-8 with TRBJ1-2; 8 bases align to TRBD1. The V gene end was trimmed by 7 bases and the J gene end by 6 bases; junction bases not matched to a gene: 10. Germline values: CDR1 SGHVS, CDR2 FQNEAQ. The CDR3 is 14 residues long. CDR3 protein: CASIRTGNADGYTF. CDR3 coding DNA: TGTGCCAGCATCCGGACAGGGAATGCGGATGGCTACACCTTC.

This chain links TRBV9 with TRBJ2-7; tentative D call: TRBD1 (6 bases). The CDR3 runs to 13 residues. V lost 1 base and J lost 5, with 10 bases in between. In germline, CDR1 is SGDLS, CDR2 YYNGEE. The CDR3 loop is CASSVRGGHEQYF. The CDR3, as DNA: TGTGCCAGCAGCGTAAGAGGGGGTCACGAGCAGTACTTC.

This clonotype has at least ten counts. V usage is TRBV11-3 and J usage is TRBJ2-7, with D perhaps matching TRBD1 or TRBD2 (5 bases each). The CDR3 sequence is 14 residues long. The V end was cut by 4 bases, the J end by 3 bases, with 13 bases between. The germline CDR1 and CDR2 sequences are SGHNT and YENEEA. The chain's CDR3 is CASSYSGTHYEQYF. The CDR3 bases are TGTGCCAGCAGCTACTCCGGGACCCACTACGAGCAGTACTTC.

This clonotype was picked up a small number of times. The chain employs TRBV27 and TRBJ2-6, with D unresolved. Trimming shortened V by 2 bases and J by 3 bases, and 8 bases separated the two germline ends. This CDR3 comprises 15 residues. CDR1 is MNHEY, CDR2 SMNVEV, per germline (reference sequence). CDR3 in amino acids: CASSLESGGANVLTF. The CDR3 bases are TGTGCCAGCAGTTTAGAATCGGGTGGGGCCAACGTCCTGACTTTC.

This clonotype was seen more than once but under ten times. The genes are TRBV5-1 and TRBJ1-1; D is perhaps TRBD1 (6 bases). The germline V gene has CDR1 SGHRS and CDR2 YFSETQ. The CDR3 runs to 15 residues. V gave up 4 bases and J gave up 0 bases, with 13 bases separating them. The CDR3 sequence is CASSHPGAVNTEAFF. The CDR3 DNA reads TGCGCCAGCAGCCATCCGGGGGCGGTGAACACTGAAGCTTTCTTT.

This clonotype was seen more than once but under ten times. The chain couples TRBV7-8 to TRBJ1-2; D uncertain. The CDR3 is 13 residues long. Germline V CDR1 and CDR2: SGHVS, FQNEAQ. Trimming cost V 5 bases and J 8 bases, with 15 bases left between them. CDR3 nucleotide sequence: TGTGCCAGCAGCCTTAGTAGGGTCGGGGGCTACACCTTC. It codes for CASSLSRVGGYTF.

This chain joins TRBV9 and TRBJ2-7, with 9 bases fitting TRBD1. Germline V CDR1 and CDR2: SGDLS, YYNGEE. The V segment lost 4 bases and the J segment 3 bases; nucleotides outside the gene matches: 11. The length of the CDR3 is 16 residues. CDR3: CASSPTGQGTVYEQYF. In DNA, the CDR3 is TGTGCCAGCAGCCCGACGGGACAGGGAACGGTCTACGAGCAGTACTTC.

In its sample, this clonotype was seen many times. This sequence joins TRBV3-1 and TRBJ2-5; the match to TRBD1 covers 10 bases. Germline assignment: CDR1 LGHDT and CDR2 YNNKEL (reference sequence). V gave up 4 bases and J gave up 5 bases; unmatched junction bases: 4. This CDR3 is built from 14 residues. Here the CDR3 reads CASSPTGGVETQYF. As DNA, the CDR3 is TGTGCCAGCAGCCCGACAGGGGGCGTGGAGACCCAGTACTTC.

The sample holds a few counts of this clonotype. The rearrangement uses TRBV9 and TRBJ2-7, with D possibly being TRBD2 (6 bases). V gave up 3 bases and J gave up 9 bases, with 13 bases separating them. Germline-derived CDR1 and CDR2 are SGDLS and YYNGEE. This CDR3 is 12 amino acids long. The CDR3 region is CASSGLTGVQYF. For the CDR3, the DNA is TGTGCCAGCAGCGGCCTAACGGGGGTGCAGTACTTC.

This chain uses TRBV6-2 or TRBV6-3 with TRBJ2-1, with 7 positions matching TRBD1. Trimming took 4 bases from V and 6 from J; bases not matched to a gene: 9. The germline V gene has CDR1 MNHEY and CDR2 SVGEGT. The CDR3 contains 15 residues. The CDR3 DNA is TGTGCCAGCAGTTTGGGACAGAGGGCCGGCAATGAGCAGTTCTTC. It codes for CASSLGQRAGNEQFF.

The gene calls are TRBV6-1 and TRBJ2-7; 10 bases fit TRBD1. CDR3 size: 15 residues. The junction had 8 bases not matched to a gene; V was cut back by 6 bases and J by 3 bases. Germline CDR1 and CDR2: MNHNS and SASEGT. CDR3 loop: CASRNRDRGGYEQYF. The CDR3, as DNA: TGTGCCAGCAGAAACCGGGACAGGGGTGGCTACGAGCAGTACTTC.

Comments on this clonotype: With a much larger clone just one base away, this may be a read error. V and J are TRBV6-1 and TRBJ2-7, with 10 bases aligning to TRBD2. CDR1 and CDR2 from the germline V gene are MNHNS and SASEGT. This CDR3 has 14 amino acids. V was clipped by 6 bases and J by 2 bases; unmatched bases: 4. The CDR3 DNA reads TGTGCCAGCAGCAAGCGGGGGGGACCCTACGAGCAGTACTTC. Its protein product is CASSKRGGPYEQYF.

Many counts were recorded for this clonotype. The chain joins TRBV3-1 to TRBJ1-1; D unclear. CDR1 LGHDT and CDR2 YNNKEL come from the germline V gene (reference sequence). The CDR3 loop spans 14 amino acids. Between the trimmed V and J ends, which lost 5 bases and 2 bases, there was a span of 12 bases. The CDR3 bases are TGTGCCAGCAGCAGATCGGGCAGAAACACTGAAGCTTTCTTT. Translation gives CASSRSGRNTEAFF.